This T cell receptor beta chain was found in a study of cytomegalovirus exposure and HLA in healthy donors. The germline V gene encodes CDR1 MNHEY and CDR2 SMNVEV (reference sequence). This CDR3 contains 15 residues. The PCR was carried out with 60 Vbeta primers and 13 Jbeta primers. TCRdb keeps only in-frame clones here, not all; method: immunoSEQ multiplex PCR. This sample has 150,000 to 200,000 clones; 80% occur once, and the top ten carry around 2%. A note on this clone: A junction boundary mismatches the germline segment, possibly from a read error.

The sample taken for sequencing was PBMCs. This TCR was sampled from a human donor in good health. This chain uses TRBV27 with TRBJ2-3; weak D call: TRBD1 (6 bases). CDR3 sequence reads: CASSFGQGSIDTQYF. CDR3 DNA: TGTGCCAGCAGTTTTGGGCAGGGGAGCATAGATACGCAGTATTTT.